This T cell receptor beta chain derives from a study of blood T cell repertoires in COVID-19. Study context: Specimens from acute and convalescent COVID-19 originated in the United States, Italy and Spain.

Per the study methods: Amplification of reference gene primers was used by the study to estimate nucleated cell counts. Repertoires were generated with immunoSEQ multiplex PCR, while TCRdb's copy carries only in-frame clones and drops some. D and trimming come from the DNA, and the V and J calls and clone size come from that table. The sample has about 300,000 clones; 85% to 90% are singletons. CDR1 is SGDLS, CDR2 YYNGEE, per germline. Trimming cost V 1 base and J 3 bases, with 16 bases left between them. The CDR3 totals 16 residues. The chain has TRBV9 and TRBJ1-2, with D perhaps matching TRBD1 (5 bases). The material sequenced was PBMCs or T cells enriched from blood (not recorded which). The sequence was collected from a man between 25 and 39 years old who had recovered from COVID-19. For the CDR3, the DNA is TGTGCCAGCAGCGTATCGAGCAGGGTAGCTGACTATGGCTACACCTTC. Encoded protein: CASSVSSRVADYGYTF. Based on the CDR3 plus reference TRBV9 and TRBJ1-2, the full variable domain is DSGVTQTPKHLITATGQRVTLRCSPRSGDLSVYWYQQSLDQGLQFLIQYYNGEERAKGNILERFSAQQFPDLHSELNLSSLELGDSALYFCASSVSSRVADYGYTFGSGTRLTVV.